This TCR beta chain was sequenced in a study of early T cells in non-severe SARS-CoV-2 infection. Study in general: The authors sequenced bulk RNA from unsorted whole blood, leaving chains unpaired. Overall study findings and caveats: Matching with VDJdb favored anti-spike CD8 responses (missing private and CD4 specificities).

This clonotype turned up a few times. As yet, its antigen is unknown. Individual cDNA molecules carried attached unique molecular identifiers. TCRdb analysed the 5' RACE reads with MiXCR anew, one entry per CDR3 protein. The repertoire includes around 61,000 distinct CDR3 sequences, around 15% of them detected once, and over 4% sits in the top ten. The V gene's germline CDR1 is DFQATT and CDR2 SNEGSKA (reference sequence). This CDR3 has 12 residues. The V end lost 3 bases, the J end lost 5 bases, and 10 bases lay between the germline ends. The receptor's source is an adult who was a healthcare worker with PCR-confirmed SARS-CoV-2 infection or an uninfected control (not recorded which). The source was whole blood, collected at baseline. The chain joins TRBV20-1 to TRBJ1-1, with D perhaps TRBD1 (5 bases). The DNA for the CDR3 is TGCAGTGCTAGTTCCCAGGGAACTGAAGCTTTCTTT. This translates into CSASSQGTEAFF.